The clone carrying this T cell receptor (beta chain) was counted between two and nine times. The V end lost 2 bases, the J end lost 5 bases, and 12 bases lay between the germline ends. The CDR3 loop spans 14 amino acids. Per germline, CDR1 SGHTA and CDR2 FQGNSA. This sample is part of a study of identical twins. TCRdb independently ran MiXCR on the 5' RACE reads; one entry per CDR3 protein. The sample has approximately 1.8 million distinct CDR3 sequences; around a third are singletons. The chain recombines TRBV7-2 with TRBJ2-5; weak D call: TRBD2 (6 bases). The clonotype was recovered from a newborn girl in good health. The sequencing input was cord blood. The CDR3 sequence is CASSLYRLGETQYF. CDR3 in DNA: TGTGCCAGCAGCTTATATAGACTAGGGGAGACCCAGTACTTC.